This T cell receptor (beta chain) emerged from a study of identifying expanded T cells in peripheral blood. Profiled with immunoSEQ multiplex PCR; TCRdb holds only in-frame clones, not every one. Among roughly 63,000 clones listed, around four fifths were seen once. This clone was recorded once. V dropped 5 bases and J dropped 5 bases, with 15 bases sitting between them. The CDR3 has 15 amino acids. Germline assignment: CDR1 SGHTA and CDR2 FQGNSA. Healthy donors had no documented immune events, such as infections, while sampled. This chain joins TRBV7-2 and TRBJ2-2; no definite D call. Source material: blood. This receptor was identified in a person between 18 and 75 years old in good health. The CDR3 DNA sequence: TGTGCCAGCAGCAAGCAAGGCCTCTGGACCGGGGAGCTGTTTTTT. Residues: CASSKQGLWTGELFF.